The 10 T cell receptor beta chains below were found in one sample sequenced in a study of blood T cell repertoires in COVID-19. Sequencing used immunoSEQ multiplex PCR; TCRdb keeps in-frame clones, though not all of them. The sample has 200,000 to 300,000 clones, around 88% seen once. The sequencing input was PBMCs or T cells enriched from blood (not recorded which). These receptors all stem from a woman in her thirties or forties with acute COVID-19.

CDR3 amino acids: CASSPSGANNSPLHF. The CDR3 region has the DNA TGTGCCAGCAGTCCCTCTGGGGCCAATAATTCACCCCTCCACTTT. This chain connects TRBV5-4 to TRBJ1-6; tentative D call: TRBD1 (5 bases). This CDR3 has 15 residues. Germline assignment: CDR1 SGHNT and CDR2 YYREEE (reference sequence). The V end lost 5 bases, the J end lost 5 bases, and 14 bases lay between the germline ends.

The genes are TRBV19 and TRBJ1-1; D uncertain. The CDR3 runs 13 residues. Trimming took 8 bases from V and 8 from J, leaving 18 bases between them. The germline gives CDR1 LNHDA, CDR2 SQIVND (reference sequence). CDR3 loop: CASGPSLGREAFF. The CDR3 nucleotides read TGTGCCAGTGGGCCCAGTTTAGGGAGAGAAGCTTTCTTT.

The chain employs TRBV14 and TRBJ2-1, with D maybe TRBD2 (5 bases). V was cut by 1 base and J by 3 bases, with 10 bases left in between. The CDR3 extends over 15 amino acids. CDR1 and CDR2 (germline): SGHDN, FVKESK. CDR3: CASSQARSGYNEQFF. CDR3 nucleotides: TGTGCCAGCAGCCAAGCTCGGAGCGGCTACAATGAGCAGTTCTTC.

This chain joins TRBV25-1 and TRBJ2-2; D perhaps matches TRBD2 (5 bases). CDR1 MGHDK and CDR2 SYGVNS come from the germline V gene. The V and J ends lost 4 bases and 6 bases respectively, with 9 bases between them. This CDR3 contains 13 residues. The CDR3 is CASSVSRAGELFF. The DNA of the CDR3 is TGTGCCAGCAGTGTTTCGCGGGCCGGGGAGCTGTTTTTT.

The DNA of the CDR3 is TGTGCCAGCAGCGCACAGGGGGCGCGAAATGGCTACACCTTC. This gives the protein CASSAQGARNGYTF. The chain has TRBV9 and TRBJ1-2; 9 bases are a match to TRBD1. V lost 3 bases, J lost 6 bases, and 6 bases stayed unmatched. The CDR3 consists of 14 residues. Germline-derived CDR1 and CDR2 are SGDLS and YYNGEE.

V and J are TRBV3-1 (or the pseudogene TRBV3-2) and TRBJ2-5; D may be TRBD2 (7 bases). With 1 base removed from V and 2 bases from J, the gap between germline ends came to 14 bases. The CDR3 length is 16 residues. Germline V lookup: CDR1 LGHDT, CDR2 YNNKEL (reference sequence). The CDR3 protein is CASSQGVGGPQETQYF. The CDR3 DNA reads TGTGCCAGCAGCCAAGGAGTCGGGGGGCCACAAGAGACCCAGTACTTC.

This clone was seen a few times. The CDR3 loop reads CASSQLGLAGETDTQYF. The DNA of the CDR3 is TGTGCCAGCAGCCAACTGGGACTAGCGGGGGAAACAGATACGCAGTATTTT. This chain links TRBV4-2 with TRBJ2-3, with 14 bases identical to TRBD2. There are 17 residues in the CDR3. Germline CDR1 and CDR2: LGHNA and YNFKEQ. V was clipped by 2 bases and J by 3 bases; unmatched bases: 4.

The chain recombines TRBV30 with TRBJ2-3; the match to TRBD2 covers 8 bases. CDR3 length equals 17 residues. CDR1 is GTSNPN, CDR2 SVGIG, per germline (reference sequence). Trimming removed 3 bases from V and 0 bases from J; junction bases left unmatched: 11. CDR3 sequence reads: CAWSRGVAGGSTDTQYF. The CDR3, as DNA: TGTGCCTGGAGCCGTGGGGTTGCGGGGGGCAGCACAGATACGCAGTATTTT.

The chain carries TRBV11-2 and TRBJ1-1, with a weak D call TRBD1 (6 bases). V was trimmed by 6 bases and J by 1 base, leaving 12 bases between them. The CDR3 is made up of 14 amino acids. Germline V lookup: CDR1 SGHAT, CDR2 FQNNGV. The CDR3 DNA reads TGTGCCAGCAGTCCAGGACAGCAGAACACTGAAGCTTTCTTT. This gives the protein CASSPGQQNTEAFF.

This chain uses TRBV19 with TRBJ1-1; D unresolved. V lost 2 bases, J lost 1 base, and 11 bases lay in between. The CDR3 runs 15 residues. Germline V gives CDR1 LNHDA, CDR2 SQIVND (reference sequence). CDR3 sequence: CASSIKARGNTEAFF. DNA of the CDR3: TGTGCCAGTAGTATAAAAGCTCGGGGGAACACTGAAGCTTTCTTT.